This T cell receptor (beta chain) was obtained from a study of blood T cell repertoires in COVID-19. Study-level background: The United States, Italy and Spain supplied acute and convalescent COVID-19 samples. T cells, B-cell-depleted T cells, or PBMCs provided the cDNA or gDNA that served as material.

The method was immunoSEQ multiplex PCR; TCRdb's version includes in-frame clones alone and lacks a portion of them. The sample has under 350,000 clones, about nine tenths seen once. This study enrolled people aged 18 to 89 from 20 to 25 US geographic areas. Allocation to cohorts depended on clinical history reported by the participants. The CDR3 extends over 15 amino acids. CDR1 is LGHDT and CDR2 is YNNKEL in the germline V gene (reference sequence). Trimming left V 1 base short and J 8 bases short, with 14 bases between. This TCR came from a woman in her sixties who had recovered from COVID-19. This chain links TRBV3-1 (or the pseudogene TRBV3-2) with TRBJ1-4; D is possibly TRBD1 (5 bases). The sequencing input was PBMCs or T cells enriched from blood (not recorded which). The CDR3 coding sequence is TGTGCCAGCAGCCAAGGTCCCCGGGGGAGAGAAAAACTGTTTTTT. It yields the protein CASSQGPRGREKLFF.